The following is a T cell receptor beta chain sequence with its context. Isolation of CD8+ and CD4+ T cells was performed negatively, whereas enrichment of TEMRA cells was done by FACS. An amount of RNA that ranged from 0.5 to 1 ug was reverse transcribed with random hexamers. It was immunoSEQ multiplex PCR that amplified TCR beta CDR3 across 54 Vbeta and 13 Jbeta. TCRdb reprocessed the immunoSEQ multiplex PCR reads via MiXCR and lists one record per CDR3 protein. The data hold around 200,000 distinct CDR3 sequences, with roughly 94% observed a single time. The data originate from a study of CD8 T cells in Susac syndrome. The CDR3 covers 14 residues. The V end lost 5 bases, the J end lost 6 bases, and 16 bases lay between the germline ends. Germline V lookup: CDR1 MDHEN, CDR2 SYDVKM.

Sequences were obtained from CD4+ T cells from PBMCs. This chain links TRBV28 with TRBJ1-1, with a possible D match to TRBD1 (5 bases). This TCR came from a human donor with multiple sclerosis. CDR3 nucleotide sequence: TGTGCCAGCAGTGACCCGACAGCGAGCCCTGAAGCTTTCTTT. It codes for CASSDPTASPEAFF. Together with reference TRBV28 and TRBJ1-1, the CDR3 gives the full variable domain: DVKVTQSSRYLVKRTGEKVFLECVQDMDHENMFWYRQDPGLGLRLIYFSYDVKMKEKGDIPEGYSVSREKKERFSLILESASTNQTSMYLCASSDPTASPEAFFGQGTRLTVV.